This is a list of T cell receptor beta chains from one sample in a study of CD8+CD57+ T cells in acquired aplastic anemia. Using its own MiXCR run on the reads, TCRdb lists one record per CDR3 protein. This table has 250,000 to 300,000 distinct CDR3 sequences, 50% to 65% appearing once. Material for sequencing was sorted CD4+, CD8+, or CD8+CD57+ T cells (not recorded which) from PBMCs. Source of these receptors: a human donor with aplastic anemia. Both conserved end residues are part of each CDR3. The D gene is left open where the match is weak. Only some rows state a clone size, as once, few, many or a class for expanded clones.

v_call: TRBV12-3/TRBV12-4
clone_size: -
d_call: -
j_call: TRBJ2-1
cdr3_nt: TGTGCCAGCGGGGACTCTGGACTGTCGAGGATAAATGAGCAGTTCTTC
cdr3_aa: CASGDSGLSRINEQFF

v_call: TRBV6-5
clone_size: -
d_call: -
j_call: TRBJ2-5
cdr3_nt: TGTGCCAGCAGTCTCGTGGGAGGTAGCGGACCTCAAGAGACCCAGTACTTC
cdr3_aa: CASSLVGGSGPQETQYF

v_call: TRBV2
clone_size: many
d_call: -
j_call: TRBJ1-6
cdr3_nt: TGTGCCAGCAAACCGGGCCCTAATTCACCCCTCCACTTT
cdr3_aa: CASKPGPNSPLHF

v_call: TRBV7-2
clone_size: -
d_call: TRBD2
j_call: TRBJ2-7
cdr3_nt: TGTGCCAGCAGCTTTAATAGCGGGAGCTCCTTCGAGCAGTACTTC
cdr3_aa: CASSFNSGSSFEQYF

v_call: TRBV15
clone_size: medium-sized
d_call: -
j_call: TRBJ2-7
cdr3_nt: TGTGCCACCAGCAGGGATACTTCTATTGGGGACGAGCAGTACTTC
cdr3_aa: CATSRDTSIGDEQYF

v_call: TRBV29-1
clone_size: -
d_call: TRBD2
j_call: TRBJ2-1
cdr3_nt: TGCAGCGTGGGGCCTAGCGGGAGTAGAGTGTACAATGAGCAGTTCTTC
cdr3_aa: CSVGPSGSRVYNEQFF

v_call: TRBV7-9
clone_size: -
d_call: -
j_call: TRBJ2-7
cdr3_nt: TGTGCCAGCAGCATGAGGGAGCCCTACGAGCAGTACTTC
cdr3_aa: CASSMREPYEQYF

v_call: TRBV9
clone_size: -
d_call: -
j_call: TRBJ1-2
cdr3_nt: TGTGCCAGCAGCGGGCGGGGGACGGTAAAGCTCTATGGCTACACCTTC
cdr3_aa: CASSGRGTVKLYGYTF

v_call: TRBV7-9
clone_size: -
d_call: TRBD2
j_call: TRBJ2-2
cdr3_nt: TGTGCCAGCAGGGCTAGCGGGATCTCGCCGAACACCGGGGAGCTGTTTTTT
cdr3_aa: CASRASGISPNTGELFF

v_call: TRBV20-1
clone_size: -
d_call: -
j_call: TRBJ2-3
cdr3_nt: TGCAGTGCTAGTGGGGGCGGGGGCCAGGATACGCAGTATTTT
cdr3_aa: CSASGGGGQDTQYF

v_call: TRBV2
clone_size: -
d_call: -
j_call: TRBJ2-6
cdr3_nt: TGTGCCAGGAGATTAAGCTCTGGGGCCAACGTCCTGACTTTC
cdr3_aa: CARRLSSGANVLTF

v_call: TRBV19
clone_size: -
d_call: -
j_call: TRBJ2-7
cdr3_nt: TGTGCCAGTAGTATTCGACCAACCCTAATGGACGAGCAGTACTTC
cdr3_aa: CASSIRPTLMDEQYF

v_call: TRBV14
clone_size: -
d_call: -
j_call: TRBJ1-6
cdr3_nt: TGTGCCAGCAGCATATCTAGCGGGTTTTCACCCCTCCACTTT
cdr3_aa: CASSISSGFSPLHF

v_call: TRBV11-2
clone_size: many
d_call: -
j_call: TRBJ2-7
cdr3_nt: TGTGCCAGCAGCTTAGTATTTGGGGACACCTACGAGCAGTACTTC
cdr3_aa: CASSLVFGDTYEQYF

v_call: TRBV2
clone_size: -
d_call: -
j_call: TRBJ1-1
cdr3_nt: TGTGCCAGCAGTGACTGGACAGTTGAAGCTTTCTTT
cdr3_aa: CASSDWTVEAFF

v_call: TRBV20-1
clone_size: -
d_call: -
j_call: TRBJ1-4
cdr3_nt: TGCAGTGCTAGAGGAGGAAATGAAAAACTGTTTTTT
cdr3_aa: CSARGGNEKLFF

v_call: TRBV9
clone_size: few
d_call: TRBD1
j_call: TRBJ1-4
cdr3_nt: TGTGCCAGCAGCCCTCAGACAGGGAGGCCTGAAAAACTGTTTTTT
cdr3_aa: CASSPQTGRPEKLFF

v_call: TRBV5-1
clone_size: -
d_call: -
j_call: TRBJ2-5
cdr3_nt: TGCGCCAGCAGCTTGGGCGGTACAGGCCAAGAGACCCAGTACTTC
cdr3_aa: CASSLGGTGQETQYF

v_call: TRBV9
clone_size: -
d_call: -
j_call: TRBJ2-7
cdr3_nt: TGTGCCAGCACTCCCGGGACACCCTCCTACGAGCAGTACTTC
cdr3_aa: CASTPGTPSYEQYF

v_call: TRBV25-1
clone_size: -
d_call: TRBD1
j_call: TRBJ1-6
cdr3_nt: TGTGCCAGCAGTGGCACAAAAGGACAGGGGATTAATTCACCCCTCCACTTT
cdr3_aa: CASSGTKGQGINSPLHF

v_call: TRBV6-2/TRBV6-3
clone_size: -
d_call: TRBD1
j_call: TRBJ2-3
cdr3_nt: TGTGCCAGCAGTTACGGGACAGGGGCAGATACGCAGTATTTT
cdr3_aa: CASSYGTGADTQYF

v_call: TRBV9
clone_size: many
d_call: -
j_call: TRBJ1-1
cdr3_nt: TGTGCCAGCAGCGTAGGTCTGGGGATGAACACTGAAGCTTTCTTT
cdr3_aa: CASSVGLGMNTEAFF

v_call: TRBV10-2
clone_size: -
d_call: -
j_call: TRBJ2-7
cdr3_nt: TGCGCCAGCATAGGCTCCGGCGAGAAGTACTTC
cdr3_aa: CASIGSGEKYF

v_call: TRBV25-1
clone_size: once
d_call: TRBD1
j_call: TRBJ2-1
cdr3_nt: TGTGCCAGCAGTGAATTGCAGGGGGCTGGGAATGAGCAGTTCTTC
cdr3_aa: CASSELQGAGNEQFF

v_call: TRBV9
clone_size: -
d_call: TRBD1
j_call: TRBJ2-7
cdr3_nt: TGTGCCAGCAGTTTACAGGGCGTGGGACAGGCTTCCTACGAGCAGTACTTC
cdr3_aa: CASSLQGVGQASYEQYF

v_call: TRBV2
clone_size: many
d_call: -
j_call: TRBJ1-2
cdr3_nt: TGTGCCAGCAGTGGGCGGGGGGTCCCTATCTCCTATGGCTACACCTTC
cdr3_aa: CASSGRGVPISYGYTF

v_call: TRBV19
clone_size: -
d_call: -
j_call: TRBJ1-1
cdr3_nt: TGTGCCAGTAGTATCTGGGCAATTCGCACTGAAGCTTTCTTT
cdr3_aa: CASSIWAIRTEAFF

v_call: TRBV7-2
clone_size: -
d_call: -
j_call: TRBJ2-3
cdr3_nt: TGTGCCAGCAGCTTAGGGGGCCTACTAGCTTCCGATACGCAGTATTTT
cdr3_aa: CASSLGGLLASDTQYF

v_call: TRBV7-2
clone_size: -
d_call: TRBD1
j_call: TRBJ1-6
cdr3_nt: TGTGCCAGCAGTGAATATGGGACAGGGTATTCACCCCTCCACTTT
cdr3_aa: CASSEYGTGYSPLHF

v_call: TRBV10-3
clone_size: -
d_call: -
j_call: TRBJ1-1
cdr3_nt: TGTGCCATCAGCGAAGACGGAACGAACACTGAAGCTTTCTTT
cdr3_aa: CAISEDGTNTEAFF

v_call: TRBV7-9
clone_size: many
d_call: -
j_call: TRBJ1-1
cdr3_nt: TGTGCCAGCAGCCTGGACACTCTGAACACTGAAGCTTTCTTT
cdr3_aa: CASSLDTLNTEAFF

v_call: TRBV10-2
clone_size: -
d_call: -
j_call: TRBJ1-1
cdr3_nt: TGCGCCAGCAGTGAGTCAAGGGATACTGAAGCTTTCTTT
cdr3_aa: CASSESRDTEAFF

v_call: TRBV18
clone_size: few
d_call: TRBD2
j_call: TRBJ2-7
cdr3_nt: TGTGCCAGCTCACCTAGCGGGGGGTCTTCCTACGAGCAGTACTTC
cdr3_aa: CASSPSGGSSYEQYF

v_call: TRBV19
clone_size: once
d_call: -
j_call: TRBJ2-1
cdr3_nt: TGTGCAAGTCCTGGCAGGAGCAATGAGCAGTTCTTC
cdr3_aa: CASPGRSNEQFF

v_call: TRBV15
clone_size: -
d_call: -
j_call: TRBJ2-6
cdr3_nt: TGTGCCACCAGCGACCGAGCAGCTAGCTCTGGGGCCAACGTCCTGACTTTC
cdr3_aa: CATSDRAASSGANVLTF

v_call: TRBV24-1
clone_size: -
d_call: -
j_call: TRBJ2-7
cdr3_nt: TGTGCCACCAGCTCAACCGGGACACGGCCTTTTTCCTACGAGCAGTACTTC
cdr3_aa: CATSSTGTRPFSYEQYF

v_call: TRBV20-1
clone_size: -
d_call: -
j_call: TRBJ2-5
cdr3_nt: TGCAGTGCCATCAGTCAAGCCTACCAAGAGACCCAGTACTTC
cdr3_aa: CSAISQAYQETQYF

v_call: TRBV5-1
clone_size: many
d_call: -
j_call: TRBJ1-3
cdr3_nt: TGCGCCAGCAGCGTACAGACGAGCTCTGGAAACACCATATATTTT
cdr3_aa: CASSVQTSSGNTIYF

v_call: TRBV3-1
clone_size: many
d_call: -
j_call: TRBJ2-7
cdr3_nt: TGTGCCAGCAGCCAGAGGGGCCTCTACGAGCAGTACTTC
cdr3_aa: CASSQRGLYEQYF

v_call: TRBV5-1
clone_size: -
d_call: TRBD2
j_call: TRBJ2-3
cdr3_nt: TGCGCCAGCAGCACTCGTCCCGGGACTAGCGCGACGCAGTATTTT
cdr3_aa: CASSTRPGTSATQYF

v_call: TRBV12-3/TRBV12-4
clone_size: many
d_call: -
j_call: TRBJ2-7
cdr3_nt: TGTGCCAGCAGTGGCCCAGTGGGTAAATACGAGCAGTACTTC
cdr3_aa: CASSGPVGKYEQYF

v_call: TRBV20-1
clone_size: few
d_call: -
j_call: TRBJ1-5
cdr3_nt: TGCAGTGCTAGTAGGGGGGCCCAGCCCCAGCATTTT
cdr3_aa: CSASRGAQPQHF

v_call: TRBV7-8
clone_size: -
d_call: -
j_call: TRBJ2-7
cdr3_nt: TGTGCCAGCAGCTTAGCAAGGGGGGTGGACTACGAGCAGTACTTC
cdr3_aa: CASSLARGVDYEQYF

v_call: TRBV5-4
clone_size: -
d_call: -
j_call: TRBJ2-1
cdr3_nt: TGTGCCAGCAGGGATGCTAGGACCCCCACCTACAATGAGCAGTTCTTC
cdr3_aa: CASRDARTPTYNEQFF